Following are 27 T cell receptor beta chains from one sample sequenced in a study of cytomegalovirus exposure and HLA in healthy donors. The PCR was carried out with 60 Vbeta primers and 13 Jbeta primers. Generated by immunoSEQ multiplex PCR, the TCRdb table keeps only in-frame clones and is missing some. Listed are tens of thousands of clones; approximately 2.9% falls within the top ten. Sequenced: PBMCs. The receptor set was obtained from a man aged 35-49 years in good health and CMV-seronegative.

The genes are TRBV30 and TRBJ2-7; D may be TRBD2 (6 bases). The germline V gene encodes CDR1 GTSNPN and CDR2 SVGIG (reference sequence). The V end lost 0 bases, the J end lost 2 bases, and 11 bases lay between the germline ends. The CDR3 has 14 amino acids. The CDR3 nucleotides are TGTGCCTGGAGTGTACCCAGGGAGGCCTACGAGCAGTACTTC. It specifies CAWSVPREAYEQYF. Together with reference TRBV30 and TRBJ2-7, the CDR3 gives the full variable domain: SQTIHQWPATLVQPVGSPLSLECTVEGTSNPNLYWYRQAAGRGLQLLFYSVGIGQISSEVPQNLSASRPQDRQFILSSKKLLLSDSGFYLCAWSVPREAYEQYFGPGTRLTVT.

The rearrangement uses TRBV28 and TRBJ1-5; D not resolved. V was clipped by 2 bases and J by 6 bases, with 11 bases between them. Germline CDR1 reads MDHEN; CDR2 reads SYDVKM. This CDR3 contains 14 residues. The CDR3 sequence is CASSLAFPSQPQHF. For the CDR3, the DNA is TGTGCCAGCAGTTTAGCTTTCCCCAGTCAGCCCCAGCATTTT.

The chain combines TRBV2 with TRBJ1-5, with 10 positions matching TRBD1. The CDR3 length is 14 residues. The germline CDR1 and CDR2 sequences are SNHLY and FYNNEI. The ends lost 4 bases at V and 5 bases at J; junction bases unmatched: 2. The CDR3 sequence is CASSAGQGYQPQHF. The CDR3 DNA follows: TGTGCCAGCAGTGCGGGACAGGGGTATCAGCCCCAGCATTTT.

The V and J genes are TRBV4-3 and TRBJ1-2; D may be TRBD1 (5 bases). Germline V gene lookup returns CDR1 LGHNA and CDR2 YSLEER. The CDR3 covers 16 residues. Trimming shortened V by 0 bases and J by 7 bases, and 18 bases separated the two germline ends. The CDR3 region is CASSQDPQGGFSGYTF. In nucleotides, the CDR3 is TGCGCCAGCAGCCAAGATCCCCAGGGAGGCTTTAGTGGCTACACCTTC.

The CDR3 nucleotides are TGTGCCCAAGGGGCTCGTAGCCACGAGCAGTACTTC. Amino acids: CAQGARSHEQYF. This chain joins TRBV30 and TRBJ2-5, with D perhaps TRBD1 (5 bases). The J call may be faulty, since TRBJ2-7 better matches the DNA end. Germline V CDR1 and CDR2: GTSNPN, SVGIG (reference sequence). There are 12 residues in the CDR3.

The chain is built from TRBV7-6 and TRBJ2-7; D is undetermined. Germline V gene lookup returns CDR1 SGHVS and CDR2 FNYEAQ. Trimming took 1 base from V and 1 from J, leaving 8 bases between them. There are 14 residues in the CDR3. CDR3 protein: CASSLVADSYEQYF. Here the CDR3 DNA reads TGTGCCAGCAGCTTAGTTGCGGATTCCTACGAGCAGTACTTC. The entire variable domain, with the rest obtained from reference TRBV7-6 and TRBJ2-7, is as follows: GAGVSQSPRYKVTKRGQDVALRCDPISGHVSLYWYRQALGQGPEFLTYFNYEAQQDKSGLPNDRFSAERPEGSISTLTIQRTEQRDSAMYRCASSLVADSYEQYFGPGTRLTVT.

The chain uses TRBV7-2 and TRBJ1-2; D might be TRBD1 (5 bases). The length of the CDR3 is 15 residues. Trimming pared 7 bases from V and 3 bases from J, leaving 18 bases between. Per the germline V gene, CDR1 is SGHTA and CDR2 is FQGNSA. The CDR3 here is CASTVSQGLDYGYTF. The CDR3 DNA sequence: TGTGCCAGCACCGTTAGCCAGGGACTAGACTATGGCTACACCTTC.

This chain joins TRBV18 and TRBJ1-2; a possible D gene is TRBD1 (6 bases). The CDR3 covers 14 residues. From germline, CDR1 is KGHSH and CDR2 LQKENI. Trimming pared 4 bases from V and 0 bases from J, leaving 9 bases between. Here the CDR3 DNA reads TGTGCCAGCTCACTGGACAGATCTAACTATGGCTACACCTTC. It specifies CASSLDRSNYGYTF.

The J gene is TRBJ2-1, the V gene TRBV6-5; D is uncertain. With 5 bases removed from V and 0 bases from J, the gap between germline ends came to 11 bases. There are 15 residues in the CDR3. In germline, CDR1 is MNHEY, CDR2 SVGAGI. The CDR3 region is CASSPARSSYNEQFF. CDR3 bases: TGTGCCAGCAGTCCGGCACGGAGCTCCTACAATGAGCAGTTCTTC.

This chain connects TRBV18 to TRBJ2-7; D may be TRBD1 (5 bases). Trimming pared 2 bases from V and 3 bases from J, leaving 14 bases between. CDR3 size: 15 residues. Per the germline V gene, CDR1 is KGHSH and CDR2 is LQKENI. The CDR3 here is CASSPNRGPGYEQYF. CDR3 sequence (DNA): TGTGCCAGCTCACCAAATAGGGGTCCAGGCTACGAGCAGTACTTC.

This chain joins TRBV7-9 and TRBJ2-3, with TRBD2 matching 7 bases. The CDR3 contains 16 residues. Trimming cost V 5 bases and J 5 bases; bases outside gene matches: 13. Germline CDR1 SEHNR, CDR2 FQNEAQ (reference sequence). The CDR3 here is CASSPWLAVGVDTQYF. The CDR3, as DNA: TGTGCCAGCAGCCCCTGGCTAGCGGTGGGGGTAGATACGCAGTATTTT. The entire variable domain, with the rest obtained from reference TRBV7-9 and TRBJ2-3, is as follows: DTGVSQNPRHKITKRGQNVTFRCDPISEHNRLYWYRQTLGQGPEFLTYFQNEAQLEKSRLLSDRFSAERPKGSFSTLEIQRTEQGDSAMYLCASSPWLAVGVDTQYFGPGTRLTVL.

The rearrangement uses TRBV15 and TRBJ2-3, with D possibly being TRBD2 (5 bases). Germline V gene sequence: CDR1 LNHNV, CDR2 YYDKDF (reference sequence). The CDR3 covers 15 residues. The V end lost 1 base, the J end lost 2 bases, and 10 bases lay between the germline ends. The CDR3 DNA reads as TGTGCCACCAGCAGAGGGACGACTACCACAGATACGCAGTATTTT. Its translation is CATSRGTTTTDTQYF.

This rearrangement joins TRBV10-2 to TRBJ2-7; D perhaps matches TRBD1 (5 bases). Trimming left V 10 bases short and J 0 bases short, with 10 bases between. The CDR3 runs to 12 residues. Germline CDR1 reads WSHSY; CDR2 reads SAAADI. CDR3 in DNA: TGCGCCACCGTAGGGGACTCCTACGAGCAGTACTTC. It codes for CATVGDSYEQYF.

The chain joins TRBV11-2 to TRBJ2-1; maybe TRBD2 (5 bases). The CDR3 sequence is 14 residues long. V was cut by 5 bases and J by 3 bases, with 11 bases left in between. The V gene's germline CDR1 is SGHAT and CDR2 FQNNGV. This CDR3 reads CASSSGLNYNEQFF. Here the CDR3 DNA reads TGTGCCAGCAGCAGCGGTCTTAACTACAATGAGCAGTTCTTC. Complete variable domain (other parts from reference TRBV11-2 and TRBJ2-1): EAGVAQSPRYKIIEKRQSVAFWCNPISGHATLYWYQQILGQGPKLLIQFQNNGVVDDSQLPKDRFSAERLKGVDSTLKIQPAKLEDSAVYLCASSSGLNYNEQFFGPGTRLTVL.

This rearrangement joins TRBV9 to TRBJ1-1; D not resolved. Per germline, CDR1 SGDLS and CDR2 YYNGEE. This CDR3 region has 16 residues. The V end was cut by 4 bases, the J end by 1 base, with 17 bases between. The CDR3 region is CASSPQSGGRNTEAFF. CDR3 nucleotides: TGTGCCAGCAGCCCCCAATCCGGAGGGAGGAACACTGAAGCTTTCTTT.

V is TRBV6-5 and J is TRBJ1-1; maybe TRBD1 (5 bases). Looked up from germline, CDR1 is MNHEY and CDR2 is SVGAGI. The CDR3 extends over 16 amino acids. V was trimmed by 4 bases and J by 1 base, leaving 16 bases between them. Here the CDR3 DNA reads TGTGCCAGCAGTTTATATTTGGTTCAGGGGAACACTGAAGCTTTCTTT. It is translated as CASSLYLVQGNTEAFF.

CDR3 sequence (DNA): TGCGCCAGCAGCCAGGGGGCGGAAAATGAAAAACTGTTTTTT. Translating it yields CASSQGAENEKLFF. The chain has TRBV5-1 and TRBJ1-4; 8 bases map to TRBD1. Trimming took 4 bases from V and 5 from J; bases not matched to a gene: 4. The germline CDR1 and CDR2 sequences are SGHRS and YFSETQ. The CDR3 contains 14 residues.

The gene calls are TRBV7-9 and TRBJ2-5; D is unresolved. CDR1 is SEHNR, CDR2 FQNEAQ, per germline (reference sequence). CDR3 length: 14 residues. The V end lost 1 base, the J end lost 5 bases, and 11 bases lay between the germline ends. This chain's CDR3 is CASSLGLIQETQYF. CDR3 DNA: TGTGCCAGCAGCTTAGGCCTTATACAGGAGACCCAGTACTTC.

The genes are TRBV14 and TRBJ2-2, with 13 positions matching TRBD2. V was pared by 3 bases and J by 2 bases, with 0 bases of the junction left unmatched. The CDR3 runs 16 residues. CDR1 SGHDN and CDR2 FVKESK come from the germline V gene. The CDR3 region has the DNA TGTGCCAGCAGCCAGGGACTAGCGGGAAACACCGGGGAGCTGTTTTTT. Translation gives CASSQGLAGNTGELFF.

The rearrangement uses TRBV5-1 and TRBJ1-2; 8 bases match TRBD1. The CDR3 spans 16 residues. With 1 base clipped from V and 1 base from J, the junction kept 6 bases outside the gene matches. Germline-derived CDR1 and CDR2 are SGHRS and YFSETQ. DNA of the CDR3: TGCGCCAGCAGCTTGACCCCGGACAGGGATAACTATGGCTACACCTTC. Protein sequence: CASSLTPDRDNYGYTF.

The V and J genes are TRBV5-1 and TRBJ2-5; 7 nucleotides align to TRBD1. The CDR3 has 14 residues. Germline values: CDR1 SGHRS, CDR2 YFSETQ. With V trimmed by 4 bases and J by 11 bases, 14 bases remained unmatched. CDR3 nucleotides: TGCGCCAGCAGCGCCCCGGACAGGTCCTGGGTGCAGTACTTC. Amino acids: CASSAPDRSWVQYF.

The chain carries TRBV14 and TRBJ1-4, with 11 positions matching TRBD1. Germline CDR1 and CDR2: SGHDN and FVKESK. J gave up 10 bases and V 3 bases, and 1 base lay outside the gene matches. The CDR3 extends over 13 amino acids. This CDR3 reads CASSHGTGGKLFF. The CDR3 coding sequence is TGTGCCAGCAGCCATGGGACAGGGGGAAAACTGTTTTTT.

This chain links TRBV12-2 with TRBJ2-4; the D call in the table, TRBD1, was not verified against the DNA. TRBV12-2 is an annotated pseudogene. The CDR3 runs to 14 residues. CDR3 sequence: CASRLAGGGYIQYF. As DNA, the CDR3 is TGTGCAAGTCGCTTAGCCGGAGGGGGCTACATTCAGTACTTC.

The chain has TRBV11-1 and TRBJ2-6; the match to TRBD2 covers 7 bases. V trimming: 4 bases; J trimming: 1 base; junction bases outside the gene matches: 4. CDR3 size: 16 residues. The germline V gene has CDR1 SGHAT and CDR2 FQDESV (reference sequence). CDR3 bases: TGTGCCAGCAGCTCCCACGGGGGGTCTGGGGCCAACGTCCTGACTTTC. As protein: CASSSHGGSGANVLTF.

The chain joins TRBV9 to TRBJ2-4; D is undetermined. V shed 0 bases and J shed 8 bases, with 9 bases lying between them. This CDR3 is built from 13 residues. From germline, CDR1 is SGDLS and CDR2 YYNGEE. The CDR3 reads CASSVGGRDIQYF. The CDR3 DNA sequence: TGTGCCAGCAGCGTAGGCGGTAGAGACATTCAGTACTTC. The entire variable domain, with the rest obtained from reference TRBV9 and TRBJ2-4, is as follows: DSGVTQTPKHLITATGQRVTLRCSPRSGDLSVYWYQQSLDQGLQFLIQYYNGEERAKGNILERFSAQQFPDLHSELNLSSLELGDSALYFCASSVGGRDIQYFGAGTRLSVL.

This chain joins TRBV27 and TRBJ2-1, with 10 nucleotides matching TRBD2. With 3 bases clipped from V and 7 bases from J, the junction kept 9 bases outside the gene matches. Germline CDR1 is MNHEY and CDR2 is SMNVEV (reference sequence). The CDR3 spans 16 residues. The CDR3 sequence: CASSFWSSGGANEQFF. The CDR3 coding sequence is TGTGCCAGCAGTTTCTGGTCCAGCGGGGGGGCGAATGAGCAGTTCTTC.

Turning to this clone: The sample has other DNA sequences that encode this CDR3 too. The chain carries TRBV30 and TRBJ1-2, with no clear D. CDR3 length: 12 residues. Germline lookup yields CDR1 GTSNPN and CDR2 SVGIG (reference sequence). The V and J ends lost 1 base and 2 bases respectively, with 5 bases between them. The CDR3 is CAWSGQNYGYTF. CDR3 nucleotide sequence: TGTGCCTGGAGTGGGCAAAACTATGGCTACACCTTC.